A selection of T cell receptor beta chains follows, all from one sample in a study of T cell changes during pregnancy in multiple sclerosis. The method was immunoSEQ multiplex PCR; TCRdb's version includes in-frame clones alone and lacks a portion of them. The sample shows over 70,000 clones, approximately 90% of them seen only once. Material: peripheral blood, obtained in the first trimester of pregnancy. These receptors were collected from a female donor in good health, enrolled as a control in a pregnancy study. Each CDR3 is given with its conserved first and last residue. A D gene is named only where the DNA matches it firmly. Size is stated for part of the rows, as once, few or many counts, or as a class when the clone is expanded.

>few|-|TRBJ1-1|TRBV6-5
CASSYSGGPGFEAFF
TGTGCCAGCAGTTACAGCGGTGGGCCCGGATTTGAAGCTTTCTTT
>-|TRBD1|TRBJ2-7|TRBV7-9
CASSAWTGVGEQYF
TGTGCCAGCAGCGCGTGGACAGGGGTCGGCGAGCAGTACTTC
>-|-|TRBJ2-2|TRBV11-1
CASSPHRANTGELFF
TGTGCCAGCAGCCCCCACAGGGCGAACACCGGGGAGCTGTTTTTT
>-|-|TRBJ1-3|TRBV5-5
CASSQTDSSGNTIYF
TGTGCCAGCAGTCAGACTGACAGCTCTGGAAACACCATATATTTT
>-|-|TRBJ1-3|TRBV4-3
CASSQDRQVSGNTIYF
TGCGCCAGCAGCCAAGATAGGCAGGTCTCTGGAAACACCATATATTTT
>-|-|TRBJ1-2|TRBV7-2
CASSFENKVEGYTF
TGTGCCAGCAGCTTTGAAAACAAGGTGGAGGGCTACACCTTC
>-|-|TRBJ1-5|TRBV5-1
CASSLSDRLNQPQHF
TGCGCCAGCAGCTTGTCTGACAGGCTCAATCAGCCCCAGCATTTT
>-|-|TRBJ2-7|TRBV9
CASSVDFGRDYEQYF
TGTGCCAGCAGCGTAGATTTTGGCAGGGACTACGAGCAGTACTTC
>-|-|TRBJ2-3|TRBV4-3
CASSRIMTATDTQYF
TGCGCCAGCAGCCGAATTATGACAGCCACAGATACGCAGTATTTT
>-|-|TRBJ2-5|TRBV7-2
CASSLTPGRMEETQYF
TGTGCCAGCAGCTTAACACCGGGGAGAATGGAGGAGACCCAGTACTTC
>-|TRBD1|TRBJ1-5|TRBV6-4
CASSVTGDPSQPQHF
TGTGCCAGCAGTGTCACAGGGGATCCGAGTCAGCCCCAGCATTTT
>-|TRBD1|TRBJ2-5|TRBV15
CATSERQGKTQYF
TGTGCCACCAGCGAGAGACAGGGGAAGACCCAGTACTTC
>-|TRBD1|TRBJ2-7|TRBV7-2
CASSPTGGGGYEQYF
TGTGCCAGCAGCCCCACAGGGGGTGGTGGCTACGAGCAGTACTTC
>-|-|TRBJ1-4|TRBV18
CASSPLRTDNEKLFF
TGTGCCAGCTCACCACTGAGGACAGATAATGAAAAACTGTTTTTT
>-|-|TRBJ2-2|TRBV7-9
CASSLGRGELFF
TGTGCCAGCAGCCTAGGGAGAGGGGAGCTGTTTTTT
>-|-|TRBJ1-1|TRBV7-8
CASSFWDAGTMEAFF
TGTGCCAGCAGCTTCTGGGACGCCGGGACAATGGAAGCTTTCTTT
>-|TRBD1|TRBJ1-5|TRBV4-1
CASSPRTGDYSNQPQHF
TGCGCCAGCAGCCCTCGGACAGGGGATTATAGCAATCAGCCCCAGCATTTT
>-|TRBD1|TRBJ1-2|TRBV5-4
CASSLSGGAYGYTF
TGTGCCAGCAGCTTGTCAGGGGGCGCCTATGGCTACACCTTC
>-|-|TRBJ2-2|TRBV16
CASSQSGLQIPGELFF
TGTGCCAGCAGCCAATCGGGGCTACAAATACCCGGGGAGCTGTTTTTT
>-|TRBD1|TRBJ1-2|TRBV18
CASSPPGQANYGYTF
TGTGCCAGCTCACCCCCGGGACAGGCTAACTATGGCTACACCTTC
>-|TRBD2|TRBJ2-1|TRBV9
CASSVSSGAREQFF
TGTGCCAGCAGCGTCTCTAGCGGGGCCCGTGAGCAGTTCTTC
>-|-|TRBJ2-1|TRBV7-2
CASSPLIGAGFTNEQFF
TGTGCCAGCAGCCCTCTTATAGGCGCGGGGTTTACCAATGAGCAGTTCTTC
>once|-|TRBJ1-5|TRBV28
CASSEQGSNQPQHF
TGTGCCAGCAGTGAACAGGGAAGCAATCAGCCCCAGCATTTT
>-|-|TRBJ1-4|TRBV7-7
CASSSQGGKLFF
TGTGCTAGCAGCTCCCAGGGCGGAAAACTGTTTTTT
>-|TRBD1|TRBJ1-5|TRBV2
CASYPGRGYSNQPQHF
TGTGCCAGCTATCCCGGCAGGGGGTATAGCAATCAGCCCCAGCATTTT
>-|TRBD1|TRBJ1-4|TRBV25-1
CASSGDRGNEKLFF
TGTGCCAGCAGCGGGGACAGGGGGAATGAAAAACTGTTTTTT
>-|-|TRBJ1-2|TRBV5-5
CASSFQGLFSGYTF
TGTGCCAGCAGCTTCCAGGGTCTCTTCTCTGGCTACACCTTC
>-|-|TRBJ1-6|TRBV25-1
CASCGVGASSPLHF
TGTGCCAGCTGTGGAGTAGGGGCGTCTTCACCCCTCCACTTT
>-|-|TRBJ1-1|TRBV5-1
CASSLSSRDTEAFF
TGCGCCAGCAGCCTTTCGAGCCGGGACACTGAAGCTTTCTTT
>once|-|TRBJ1-2|TRBV14
CASSQGVREVSYGYTF
TGTGCCAGCAGCCAAGGAGTTCGGGAGGTGTCCTATGGCTACACCTTC
>-|-|TRBJ2-3|TRBV5-8
CASSLDRATDTQYF
TGTGCCAGCAGCTTGGACAGGGCCACAGATACGCAGTATTTT
>-|TRBD2|TRBJ2-1|TRBV18
CASSLGLAGINEQFF
TGTGCCAGCTCCCTAGGACTAGCGGGGATCAATGAGCAGTTCTTC
>-|-|TRBJ2-1|TRBV2
CASIREPSSYNEQFF
TGTGCCAGCATCAGAGAGCCTAGCTCCTACAATGAGCAGTTCTTC
>-|-|TRBJ1-5|TRBV19
CASSIQGQPQHF
TGTGCCAGTAGTATACAGGGACAGCCCCAGCATTTT
>-|-|TRBJ2-2|TRBV19
CASSAAIWGRFLTGELFF
TGTGCCAGTAGTGCCGCAATTTGGGGGCGGTTTCTAACCGGGGAGCTGTTTTTT
>once|-|TRBJ2-7|TRBV7-2
CASSPRRGEQYF
TGTGCCAGCAGCCCTCGCCGAGGCGAGCAGTACTTC
>few|TRBD2|TRBJ2-1|TRBV7-8
CASSLEPSGLEQFF
TGTGCCAGCAGCTTAGAGCCTAGCGGTCTTGAGCAGTTCTTC
>many|-|TRBJ2-1|TRBV25-1
CASSFRRGRLRGEQFF
TGTGCCAGCTCTTTCCGAAGGGGCAGGCTGCGGGGTGAGCAGTTCTTC
>-|-|TRBJ2-6|TRBV6-5
CASSPQFSGANVLTF
TGTGCCAGCAGTCCCCAATTCTCTGGGGCCAACGTCCTGACTTTC
>-|-|TRBJ1-4|TRBV28
CASSPRQDSATNEKLFF
TGTGCCAGCAGTCCTCGACAGGATAGTGCAACTAATGAAAAACTGTTTTTT
>-|TRBD1|TRBJ2-3|TRBV2
CARTGQSTDTQYF
TGTGCCAGAACGGGACAGAGCACAGATACGCAGTATTTT
>-|TRBD1|TRBJ1-4|TRBV23-1
CASSQSGTGRVTTEKLFF
TGCGCCAGCAGTCAATCCGGGACAGGGAGGGTTACGACTGAAAAACTGTTTTTT
>-|TRBD2|TRBJ2-3|TRBV6-4
CASSDSPSGSTDTQYF
TGTGCCAGCAGTGACTCTCCTAGCGGGAGCACAGATACGCAGTATTTT
>few|TRBD1|TRBJ1-1|TRBV2
CASSADRARGNTEAFF
TGTGCCAGCAGTGCGGACAGGGCACGGGGGAACACTGAAGCTTTCTTT
>-|-|TRBJ1-6|TRBV7-2
CASSPPGGSPLHF
TGTGCCAGCAGCCCCCCCGGGGGTTCACCCCTCCACTTT